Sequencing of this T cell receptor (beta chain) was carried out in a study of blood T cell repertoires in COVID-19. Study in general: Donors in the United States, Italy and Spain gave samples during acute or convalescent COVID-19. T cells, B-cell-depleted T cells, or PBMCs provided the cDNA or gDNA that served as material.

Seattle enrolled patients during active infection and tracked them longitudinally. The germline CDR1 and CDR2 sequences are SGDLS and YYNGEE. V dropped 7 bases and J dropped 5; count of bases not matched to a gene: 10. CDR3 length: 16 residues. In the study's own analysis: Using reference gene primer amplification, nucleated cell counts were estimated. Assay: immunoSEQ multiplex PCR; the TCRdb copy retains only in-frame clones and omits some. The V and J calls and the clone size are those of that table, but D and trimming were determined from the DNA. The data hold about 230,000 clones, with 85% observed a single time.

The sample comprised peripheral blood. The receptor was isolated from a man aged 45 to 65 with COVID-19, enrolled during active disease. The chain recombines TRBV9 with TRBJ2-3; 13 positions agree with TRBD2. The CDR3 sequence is CASSWTSGGSGDTQYF. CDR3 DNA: TGTGCCAGCTCTTGGACTAGCGGGGGTAGTGGAGATACGCAGTATTTT.